The 12 T cell receptor beta chains listed next were all sequenced from one sample in a study of blood T cell repertoires in COVID-19. The method was immunoSEQ multiplex PCR; TCRdb's version includes in-frame clones alone and lacks a portion of them. The table lists some 50,000 clones, approximately 90% of them singletons. Sequenced material: peripheral blood. All receptors come from a man aged 40-55 years with acute or convalescent COVID-19.

The rearrangement joins TRBV30 to TRBJ2-7; 7 positions match TRBD1. This CDR3 is built from 15 residues. Germline-derived CDR1 and CDR2 are GTSNPN and SVGIG (reference sequence). The V segment lost 3 bases and the J segment 6 bases; nucleotides outside the gene matches: 14. In DNA, the CDR3 is TGTGCCTGGAGGGGAGTGGGACAGAGGGTCGCCGAGCAGTACTTC. Protein product: CAWRGVGQRVAEQYF.

This chain links TRBV7-2 with TRBJ2-1; D is possibly TRBD2 (6 bases). Germline V gene lookup returns CDR1 SGHTA and CDR2 FQGNSA. Trimming left V 7 bases short and J 0 bases short, with 16 bases between. The CDR3 covers 16 residues. The CDR3 nucleotides read TGTGCCAGCAATAGCCCAGCGGGTAGCTCCTACAATGAGCAGTTCTTC. Its protein product is CASNSPAGSSYNEQFF. The variable domain in full, completed from reference TRBV7-2 and TRBJ2-1, reads GAGVSQSPSNKVTEKGKDVELRCDPISGHTALYWYRQSLGQGLEFLIYFQGNSAPDKSGLPSDRFSAERTGGSVSTLTIQRTQQEDSAVYLCASNSPAGSSYNEQFFGPGTRLTVL.

This CDR3 reads CASSLGLELDTQYF. The CDR3 DNA follows: TGTGCCAGCAGCCTGGGACTAGAATTAGATACGCAGTATTTT. The V call is TRBV2, the J call TRBJ2-3, with 8 positions matching TRBD2. The CDR3 is 14 amino acids. The V gene's germline CDR1 is SNHLY and CDR2 FYNNEI. Trimming took 6 bases from V and 5 from J; bases not matched to a gene: 7.

The chain recombines TRBV11-2 with TRBJ1-1; D remains unclear. Germline-derived CDR1 and CDR2 are SGHAT and FQNNGV. The V gene lost 4 bases and the J gene lost 4 bases, with 10 bases spanning the gap. The CDR3 contains 13 residues. In DNA form, the CDR3 reads TGTGCCAGCAGCTCCAGGCGTGGCACTGAAGCTTTCTTT. It codes for CASSSRRGTEAFF.

The V and J genes are TRBV7-9 and TRBJ1-2; D possibly corresponds to TRBD1 (6 bases). V lost 4 bases to trimming and J lost 4 bases, with 10 bases between them. Germline V lookup: CDR1 SEHNR, CDR2 FQNEAQ (reference sequence). This CDR3 contains 13 residues. CDR3 sequence: CASSSLDSYGYTF. Written as DNA, the CDR3 is TGTGCCAGCAGCTCGTTGGACAGCTATGGCTACACCTTC.

This clone is a singleton in its sample. The chain recombines TRBV30 with TRBJ2-7; 8 positions match TRBD2. V shed 3 bases, J shed 4 bases, and the junction held 17 bases outside the gene matches. Germline CDR1 and CDR2: GTSNPN and SVGIG (reference sequence). This CDR3 spans 17 amino acids. The CDR3 DNA follows: TGTGCCTGGAGCCCGCCCCTTTCCGGGACTAGGACTTACGAGCAGTACTTC. Translated: CAWSPPLSGTRTYEQYF.

The chain recombines TRBV29-1 with TRBJ1-3; TRBD1 is a possible D gene (6 bases). CDR3 length: 14 residues. V was shortened by 1 base and J by 4 bases, with 11 bases between the two germline ends. Germline V gives CDR1 SQVTM, CDR2 ANQGSEA. The CDR3 DNA reads TGCAGCGTTGAAGTTCCAGGGGTCGGAAACACCATATATTTT. It specifies CSVEVPGVGNTIYF.

This clone has only one observation. This chain connects TRBV30 to TRBJ1-3; the match to TRBD1 covers 10 bases. The V gene end was trimmed by 3 bases and the J gene end by 0 bases; junction bases not matched to a gene: 8. The CDR3 spans 17 residues. In germline, CDR1 is GTSNPN, CDR2 SVGIG (reference sequence). The CDR3 DNA reads TGTGCCTGGAGCATAGGACAGGGGGGCCTCTCTGGAAACACCATATATTTT. It is translated as CAWSIGQGGLSGNTIYF.

The genes are TRBV25-1 and TRBJ2-6; D is uncertain. Germline-derived CDR1 and CDR2 are MGHDK and SYGVNS. The CDR3 contains 18 residues. The V and J ends lost 3 bases and 4 bases respectively, with 19 bases between them. CDR3 in DNA: TGTGCCAGCAGTGACCCTTCCACGCCTGTTCAGGGGGCCAACGTCCTGACTTTC. Its translation: CASSDPSTPVQGANVLTF.

This sequence joins TRBV7-2 and TRBJ1-5; 10 nucleotides match TRBD1. From germline, CDR1 is SGHTA and CDR2 FQGNSA. The CDR3 has 16 residues. Trimming at V came to 5 bases and at J to 2 bases, leaving 6 bases not matched to a gene. The CDR3: CASSRRDRGGNQPQHF. DNA of the CDR3: TGTGCCAGCAGCCGCCGGGACAGGGGTGGCAATCAGCCCCAGCATTTT.

This rearrangement joins TRBV30 to TRBJ1-1, with 8 nucleotides matching TRBD1. Trimming removed 2 bases from V and 4 bases from J; junction bases left unmatched: 12. CDR3 length: 16 residues. The V gene's germline CDR1 is GTSNPN and CDR2 SVGIG (reference sequence). CDR3: CAWSLVSGGFSTEAFF. The CDR3 bases are TGTGCCTGGAGTCTAGTGTCAGGGGGCTTTAGCACTGAAGCTTTCTTT. Combining the CDR3 with reference TRBV30 and TRBJ1-1 gives the whole variable domain SQTIHQWPATLVQPVGSPLSLECTVEGTSNPNLYWYRQAAGRGLQLLFYSVGIGQISSEVPQNLSASRPQDRQFILSSKKLLLSDSGFYLCAWSLVSGGFSTEAFFGQGTRLTVV.

J is TRBJ1-1 and V is TRBV4-2; tentatively, D is TRBD1 (6 bases). This CDR3 contains 12 residues. Germline V gives CDR1 LGHNA, CDR2 YNFKEQ. Trimming pared 6 bases from V and 5 bases from J, leaving 10 bases between. The CDR3 loop is CASSRRGTEAFF. DNA of the CDR3: TGTGCCAGCAGTCGAAGGGGGACTGAAGCTTTCTTT.